Listed below are T cell receptor beta chains from one sample, sequenced in a study of regulatory T cells in long-lasting Graves disease. TCRdb redid the calling of the multiplex PCR reads with MiXCR, one entry per CDR3 protein. The sample yields around 450,000 distinct CDR3 sequences, 15% seen once. The sample also formed part of further work on T cells in Graves' hyperthyroidism and ophthalmopathy.

The sequenced sample was peripheral blood mononuclear cells (PBMCs), obtained at new diagnosis, from a patient treated with antithyroid drugs. The receptors were gathered from a woman younger than 45 with Graves disease. The CDR3 runs from the conserved cysteine through the conserved F or W. Each record gives: D gene, clone size, V gene, J gene, CDR3 length, CDR3 protein, CDR3 DNA. The D gene is left open where the match is weak. Not every row has a clone size; where given, it reads once, few, many or a size class.

D: NA
size: NA
V: TRBV28
J: TRBJ2-3
length: 13
CDR3: CASSSFSPDTQYF
DNA: TGTGCCAGCAGCTCATTTAGCCCAGATACGCAGTATTTT

D: TRBD1
size: many
V: TRBV2
J: TRBJ2-5
length: 14
CDR3: CASIDGQGRETQYF
DNA: TGTGCCAGCATTGACGGACAGGGGAGGGAGACCCAGTACTTC

D: TRBD2
size: many
V: TRBV12-3/TRBV12-4
J: TRBJ2-3
length: 15
CDR3: CASRLAGGPPDTQYF
DNA: TGTGCCAGCAGGTTAGCGGGAGGGCCTCCAGATACGCAGTATTTT

D: TRBD1
size: NA
V: TRBV7-2
J: TRBJ2-7
length: 16
CDR3: CASSLWTGPTEYEQYF
DNA: TGTGCCAGCAGCCTCTGGACAGGCCCGACAGAATACGAGCAGTACTTC

D: NA
size: few
V: TRBV5-1
J: TRBJ2-2
length: 15
CDR3: CASSVPGTSTGELFF
DNA: TGCGCCAGCAGCGTCCCCGGGACTTCGACCGGGGAGCTGTTTTTT

D: TRBD1
size: many
V: TRBV11-2
J: TRBJ2-5
length: 15
CDR3: CASSLPTGGGETQYF
DNA: TGTGCCAGCAGCCTCCCGACAGGGGGGGGGGAGACCCAGTACTTC

D: NA
size: many
V: TRBV28
J: TRBJ1-1
length: 14
CDR3: CASWGAGMNTEAFF
DNA: TGTGCCAGCTGGGGGGCAGGGATGAACACTGAAGCTTTCTTT

D: TRBD1
size: many
V: TRBV5-1
J: TRBJ1-1
length: 15
CDR3: CASMRRGQGDTEAFF
DNA: TGCGCCAGCATGAGAAGGGGACAGGGGGACACTGAAGCTTTCTTT

D: NA
size: NA
V: TRBV20-1
J: TRBJ2-7
length: 11
CDR3: CSASLRTALYF
DNA: TGCAGTGCTAGTCTGCGGACAGCTCTGTACTTC

D: TRBD2
size: many
V: TRBV2
J: TRBJ2-5
length: 14
CDR3: CATTLGGRGETQYF
DNA: TGTGCCACAACTTTGGGAGGGCGAGGGGAGACCCAGTACTTC